These T cell receptor beta chains were read from a single sample in a study of T cells in Graves' hyperthyroidism and ophthalmopathy. From the multiplex PCR reads, TCRdb called clonotypes with MiXCR, one entry per CDR3 protein. The table records 300,000 to 400,000 distinct CDR3 sequences, approximately 15% of them present only once. Sequenced material: blood. The receptors come from a woman in her twenties or thirties with Graves' hyperthyroidism. Both conserved end residues are part of each CDR3. The D gene is left open where the match is weak. Size is stated for part of the rows, as once, few or many counts, or as a class when the clone is expanded.

>TRBJ1-2|TRBV6-1|TRBD1|many
CASELGQGASGYTF
TGTGCCAGCGAACTGGGACAGGGGGCCTCTGGCTACACCTTC
>TRBJ1-4|TRBV29-1|-|many
CSVRLTGGEKLFF
TGCAGCGTTCGCTTGACAGGAGGTGAAAAACTGTTTTTT
>TRBJ2-2|TRBV30|TRBD2|many
CAWRLAGANTGELFF
TGTGCCTGGAGGCTAGCGGGAGCGAACACCGGGGAGCTGTTTTTT
>TRBJ1-1|TRBV2|-|many
CASSVRHTEAFF
TGTGCCAGCAGTGTAAGACACACTGAAGCTTTCTTT
>TRBJ2-1|TRBV6-1|-|many
CADLPSSDSSYNEQFF
TGTGCCGACCTCCCGTCGAGCGATAGCTCCTACAATGAGCAGTTCTTC
>TRBJ2-5|TRBV30|TRBD1|few
CAWRGTGSRETQYF
TGTGCCTGGAGGGGGACAGGGTCTAGGGAGACCCAGTACTTC
>TRBJ1-1|TRBV20-1|-|many
CSAMDSRNTEAFF
TGCAGTGCTATGGACAGCAGAAACACTGAAGCTTTCTTT
>TRBJ1-5|TRBV6-1|-|many
CASEAVSNQPQHF
TGTGCCAGCGAGGCGGTTAGCAATCAGCCCCAGCATTTT
>TRBJ1-1|TRBV28|-|many
CASSLRGRAPNTEAFF
TGTGCCAGCAGTTTGAGAGGCAGGGCCCCGAACACTGAAGCTTTCTTT
>TRBJ2-7|TRBV2|-|many
CASSVGHLYEQYF
TGTGCCAGCAGTGTGGGACACCTCTACGAGCAGTACTTC
>TRBJ1-3|TRBV18|-|-
CASSSTANGNTIYF
TGTGCCAGCTCAAGCACAGCGAACGGAAACACCATATATTTT
>TRBJ2-3|TRBV28|TRBD2|few
CASSSGAGDPPTDTQYF
TGTGCCAGCAGTTCCGGTGCGGGAGACCCCCCCACAGATACGCAGTATTTT
>TRBJ1-3|TRBV29-1|TRBD1|-
CSVPQGEGQVLGSIYF
TGCAGCGTCCCCCAAGGGGAGGGACAGGTTTTAGGAAGCATATATTTT
>TRBJ2-7|TRBV20-1|-|-
CSATPKQLEQYF
TGCAGTGCCACCCCGAAGCAGCTCGAGCAGTACTTC
>TRBJ1-6|TRBV20-1|TRBD1|few
CSAEDRGSPLHF
TGCAGTGCAGAGGACAGGGGTTCACCCCTCCACTTT
>TRBJ2-5|TRBV7-9|-|few
CASSGGGGAGETQYF
TGTGCCAGCAGCGGAGGTGGGGGGGCTGGGGAGACCCAGTACTTC
>TRBJ1-1|TRBV19|TRBD1|-
CASTPGQAGTTEAFF
TGTGCCAGTACCCCTGGACAGGCTGGTACCACTGAAGCTTTCTTT
>TRBJ1-3|TRBV9|TRBD1|few
CASSEDREVNTIYF
TGTGCCAGCAGCGAAGACAGGGAGGTGAACACCATATATTTT
>TRBJ2-5|TRBV20-1|TRBD2|many
CSASLAGWVRAQETQYF
TGCAGTGCCTCACTAGCGGGATGGGTGAGGGCCCAAGAGACCCAGTACTTC
>TRBJ1-2|TRBV11-2|-|many
CASSLTELYGYTF
TGTGCCAGCAGCCTTACAGAGCTCTATGGCTACACCTTC
>TRBJ1-1|TRBV20-1|-|few
CSAKGDTEAFF
TGCAGTGCTAAGGGGGACACTGAAGCTTTCTTT
>TRBJ1-2|TRBV12-3/TRBV12-4|-|many
CASSKSSRGYGYTF
TGTGCCAGCAGTAAGAGTAGTAGAGGCTATGGCTACACCTTC
>TRBJ2-1|TRBV27|-|many
CASSLWRGHNEQFF
TGTGCCAGCAGTTTGTGGCGGGGGCACAATGAGCAGTTCTTC
>TRBJ2-7|TRBV6-2/TRBV6-3|TRBD2|-
CASSLPGLAHEQYF
TGTGCCAGCAGTCTCCCGGGACTAGCACACGAGCAGTACTTC
>TRBJ1-5|TRBV24-1|-|few
CATSEPTAGSQPQHF
TGTGCCACCAGTGAACCAACAGCTGGGAGCCAGCCCCAGCATTTT
>TRBJ2-3|TRBV7-9|-|few
CASSNAGRHTDTQYF
TGTGCCAGCAGCAACGCAGGCCGACACACAGATACGCAGTATTTT
>TRBJ2-7|TRBV28|-|many
CASSFQEEQYF
TGTGCCAGCAGTTTCCAGGAGGAGCAGTACTTC
>TRBJ2-7|TRBV28|-|-
CASSPGDHSYEQYF
TGTGCCAGCAGTCCTGGGGACCACTCCTACGAGCAGTACTTC
>TRBJ1-1|TRBV7-9|-|many
CASSHRTDEAFF
TGTGCCAGCAGCCACCGGACTGATGAAGCTTTCTTT
>TRBJ2-5|TRBV11-2|TRBD1|many
CASSQGASGETQYF
TGTGCCAGCAGCCAGGGGGCGTCTGGAGAGACCCAGTACTTC
>TRBJ1-4|TRBV7-2|TRBD1|few
CASSSRQGREKLFF
TGTGCCAGCAGCTCACGACAGGGAAGGGAAAAACTGTTTTTT
>TRBJ2-5|TRBV7-9|-|-
CASSLVRGGNQETQYF
TGTGCCAGCAGCTTAGTGAGAGGGGGGAACCAAGAGACCCAGTACTTC
>TRBJ2-7|TRBV6-1|TRBD2|many
CATYLAGAFYEQYF
TGTGCCACGTACCTAGCGGGCGCCTTCTACGAGCAGTACTTC
>TRBJ2-1|TRBV11-2|TRBD1|-
CASSQGDLRSNEQFF
TGTGCCAGCAGCCAGGGGGACCTTAGGTCCAATGAGCAGTTCTTC
>TRBJ2-2|TRBV24-1|-|many
CATSDRFANTGELFF
TGTGCCACCAGTGACAGATTCGCGAACACCGGGGAGCTGTTTTTT
>TRBJ2-1|TRBV12-3/TRBV12-4|TRBD2|many
CASSPPRGGGRSEQFF
TGTGCCAGCAGCCCCCCGCGGGGGGGCGGACGTAGTGAGCAGTTCTTC
>TRBJ2-5|TRBV2|TRBD1|many
CASSELQGWGTQYF
TGTGCCAGCAGTGAATTACAGGGGTGGGGGACCCAGTACTTC
>TRBJ2-7|TRBV10-2|-|many
CASGETSYEQYF
TGCGCCAGCGGCGAGACTAGCTACGAGCAGTACTTC
>TRBJ1-4|TRBV10-1|-|-
CASSDSGAKEKLFF
TGCGCCAGCAGTGACTCGGGGGCAAAAGAAAAACTGTTTTTT
>TRBJ2-7|TRBV2|TRBD2|-
CASSQGGTRQYEQYF
TGTGCCAGCAGCCAAGGCGGGACTAGGCAATACGAGCAGTACTTC
>TRBJ2-7|TRBV10-3|-|many
CAVGSVHEQYF
TGTGCCGTTGGTTCTGTCCACGAGCAGTACTTC
>TRBJ1-5|TRBV28|-|-
CASMRPEPNNQPQHF
TGTGCCAGCATGAGACCGGAACCGAACAATCAGCCCCAGCATTTT
>TRBJ2-1|TRBV29-1|-|-
CSVEDSEGGNEQFF
TGCAGCGTTGAGGATTCTGAGGGTGGCAATGAGCAGTTCTTC
>TRBJ1-1|TRBV28|-|-
CASSVGPQRAFF
TGTGCCAGCAGTGTGGGGCCCCAAAGAGCTTTCTTT
>TRBJ2-6|TRBV28|-|many
CASRAEVRSGANVLTF
TGTGCCAGCAGGGCAGAGGTCAGGTCCGGGGCCAACGTCCTGACTTTC
>TRBJ2-1|TRBV7-3|-|many
CASSLTPSSYNEQFF
TGTGCCAGCAGCTTAACCCCGAGCTCCTACAATGAGCAGTTCTTC
>TRBJ1-5|TRBV19|-|many
CASSTGQAEMPQHF
TGTGCCAGTAGTACCGGCCAGGCAGAGATGCCCCAGCATTTT
>TRBJ2-1|TRBV20-1|TRBD2|few
CSARERAGEGYNEQFF
TGCAGTGCTAGAGAGAGAGCGGGAGAAGGTTACAATGAGCAGTTCTTC